This T cell receptor (beta chain) stems from a study of T-cell memory formation after mild COVID-19. This clonotype was seen only a few times. This CDR3 is 14 amino acids long. Germline values: CDR1 LNHDA, CDR2 SQIVND (reference sequence). Between the trimmed V and J ends, which lost 3 bases and 1 base, there was a span of 10 bases. In TCRdb, the 5' RACE reads were re-called with MiXCR into one record per CDR3 protein. The sample has hundreds of thousands of distinct CDR3 sequences; approximately 20% are singletons. This clonotype was sampled from an adult woman who had mild COVID-19 (a few samples of this study predate the infection). Cell type and time point are not known. Sequenced input: PBMCs or a T cell subset sorted from them (not recorded which). V and J are TRBV19 and TRBJ2-7; no firm D call. This chain's CDR3 is CASSIVAASYEQYF. The CDR3 region has the DNA TGTGCCAGTAGTATCGTGGCGGCGTCCTACGAGCAGTACTTC.